The TCR beta chain under discussion was sequenced for a study of blood T cell repertoires in COVID-19. Study-wide context: The analysed material was cDNA or gDNA that came from T cells, B-cell-depleted T cells, or PBMCs.

CDR1 is SGHTA, CDR2 FQGTGA, per germline. The CDR3 has 14 amino acids. V lost 5 bases and J lost 6; bases outside the gene matches: 7. Per the original methods: Estimation of nucleated cell counts was performed using reference gene primer amplification. Libraries were prepared by immunoSEQ multiplex PCR; TCRdb keeps only in-frame clonotypes and omits some of them. That table supplies the V and J calls and clone size; D and trimming were determined from the DNA. The profile shows some 400,000 clones, almost 90% of them singletons. The material sequenced was peripheral blood. The V call is TRBV7-3, the J call TRBJ1-2; 9 bases are a match to TRBD1. This TCR was sampled from a man younger than 35 with active or convalescent COVID-19. The DNA for the CDR3 is TGTGCCAGCAGCACCTCCGGGACAGGGAATGGCTACACCTTC. Protein product: CASSTSGTGNGYTF.